A selection of T cell receptor beta chains follows, all from one sample in a study of T cell responses to AZD1222 COVID-19 vaccine. Profiling relied on immunoSEQ multiplex PCR, and the TCRdb table lists in-frame clones only, not all of them. The sample records approximately 130,000 clones, around 80% being singletons. The sequenced sample was peripheral blood, obtained 28 days after the second AZD1222 dose. These receptors were collected from an adult who received the AZD1222 COVID-19 vaccine. CDR3s include the opening cysteine and the closing phenylalanine or tryptophan. The order of the fields is D gene, J gene, clone size, V gene, CDR3 DNA, CDR3 protein. The D gene is left open where the match is weak. Expanded clones are given a class, and other clones once, few, many or no size at all.

TRBD1 TRBJ1-6 NA TRBV2 TGTGCCAGCAGTACCTCAGGGGGGCACGTAGGCTCACCCCTCCACTTT CASSTSGGHVGSPLHF
NA TRBJ2-2 NA TRBV15 TGTGCCACCAGCAGAGCGGGGTCCACCGGGGAGCTGTTTTTT CATSRAGSTGELFF
NA TRBJ1-1 NA TRBV7-8 TGTGCCAGCAGCCCAACCAGGGGCACTGAAGCTTTCTTT CASSPTRGTEAFF
NA TRBJ2-1 NA TRBV2 TGTGCCAGCAGATCAATCCAGGGCCCCCTTGGTAATGAGCAGTTCTTC CASRSIQGPLGNEQFF
TRBD2 TRBJ2-2 NA TRBV10-3 TGTGCCATCAGTGAGTCCCCCGGGGGGGGACCCGGGGAGCTGTTTTTT CAISESPGGGPGELFF
NA TRBJ2-3 NA TRBV5-1 TGCGCCAGCAGCTTGGCCGGGGGCTCCGGCACAGATACGCAGTATTTT CASSLAGGSGTDTQYF
TRBD1 TRBJ1-3 once TRBV27 TGTGCCAGCCCACATCGGGACAGGGGATGGAACACCATATATTTT CASPHRDRGWNTIYF
NA TRBJ2-5 NA TRBV11-2 TGTGCCAGCAGCCAGCCCCCGGAACAAGAGACCCAGTACTTC CASSQPPEQETQYF
TRBD1 TRBJ2-7 NA TRBV6-5 TGTGCCAGCCTGGACAGGGGCCACGAGCAGTACTTC CASLDRGHEQYF
TRBD2 TRBJ2-5 NA TRBV7-2 TGTGCCAGCAGCTTCCAGCGGGGCGACCAAGAGACCCAGTACTTC CASSFQRGDQETQYF
NA TRBJ1-4 once TRBV28 TGTGCCAGCATTGGCCAGTCCGGTGAAAAACTGTTTTTT CASIGQSGEKLFF
TRBD1 TRBJ1-2 NA TRBV12-3/TRBV12-4 TGTGCCAGCAGTTTTGGACAGGGTGAGGGCTACACCTTC CASSFGQGEGYTF
NA TRBJ2-1 NA TRBV7-8 TGTGCCAGCAGCTTTAGAGGCAATGAGCAGTTCTTC CASSFRGNEQFF
NA TRBJ1-3 NA TRBV7-2 TGTGCCAGCATTAACCTTTGGGGAGGGGGGGACACCATATATTTT CASINLWGGGDTIYF
NA TRBJ1-2 NA TRBV7-9 TGTGCCAGCAGCCCACCAAGGGAGGAGGGGGATGGCTACACCTTC CASSPPREEGDGYTF
NA TRBJ1-5 NA TRBV15 TGTGCCACCAGCAGAGGCCGTACTACCAGCAATCAGCCCCAGCATTTT CATSRGRTTSNQPQHF
NA TRBJ1-5 few TRBV6-2/TRBV6-3 TGTGCCAGCAGCCGATCATTGGGGGTGGGTCAGCCCCAGCATTTT CASSRSLGVGQPQHF
TRBD1 TRBJ1-1 NA TRBV3-1/TRBV3-2 TGTGCCAGCAGCCAAAACAACAGGGGACGGACTGAAGCTTTCTTT CASSQNNRGRTEAFF
NA TRBJ1-6 once TRBV6-5 TGTGCCAGCAGTTACTCGGGACCGCTTGGGAATTCACCCCTCCACTTT CASSYSGPLGNSPLHF
NA TRBJ2-2 NA TRBV18 TGTGCCAGCTCACCCAACACCGGACAGAACACCGGGGAGCTGTTTTTT CASSPNTGQNTGELFF
NA TRBJ2-7 NA TRBV19 TGTGCCAGTAGTATGCCAGGGCGGGATTACGAGCAGTACTTC CASSMPGRDYEQYF
TRBD1 TRBJ1-2 NA TRBV19 TGTGCCAGTGCCCCACAGGGGTGGCACTATGGCTACACCTTC CASAPQGWHYGYTF
TRBD1 TRBJ2-7 NA TRBV5-8 TGTGCCAGCAGCACGACAGGGGGCGACGAGCAGTACTTC CASSTTGGDEQYF
TRBD2 TRBJ2-3 NA TRBV7-2 TGTGCCAGCAGCTTTCTAGCGGGGGCAGATACGCAGTATTTT CASSFLAGADTQYF
NA TRBJ2-7 NA TRBV15 TGTGCCACCAGCAGAGATTCCGGGTTGGGCTACGAGCAGTACTTC CATSRDSGLGYEQYF
TRBD1 TRBJ2-1 NA TRBV11-2 TGTGCCAGCAGCTTAGATACAGGACAGGGACAGTTCTTC CASSLDTGQGQFF
TRBD1 TRBJ1-6 NA TRBV14 TGTGCCAGCAGCCAAAGGACAGGGGGCGCAGGAGGAAATTCACCCCTCCACTTT CASSQRTGGAGGNSPLHF
NA TRBJ2-1 NA TRBV4-1 TGCGCCAGCAGCCAAGAAGGGACGGATTACAATGAGCAGTTCTTC CASSQEGTDYNEQFF
NA TRBJ2-5 NA TRBV2 TGTGCCAGCGGAACGGAAGAGACCCAGTACTTC CASGTEETQYF
NA TRBJ1-1 NA TRBV21-1 TGTGCCAGCAGCCCTGGACAGGCGAACACTGAAGCTTTCTTT CASSPGQANTEAFF
TRBD1 TRBJ2-5 NA TRBV18 TGTGCCAGCTCACCACGGGGGACAGGGGACGGACAAGAGACCCAGTACTTC CASSPRGTGDGQETQYF
TRBD1 TRBJ1-1 NA TRBV5-8 TGTGCCAGCAGCTCCACGGACAGGGGGCAGACTGAAGCTTTCTTT CASSSTDRGQTEAFF
NA TRBJ1-1 NA TRBV5-1 TGCGCCAGCAGCCTCCAGGGAGGCGAGGTCACTGAAGCTTTCTTT CASSLQGGEVTEAFF
TRBD1 TRBJ1-1 NA TRBV7-6 TGTGCCAGCAGCTTACGGACAGGGGGCTTTTCGAACACTGAAGCTTTCTTT CASSLRTGGFSNTEAFF
NA TRBJ1-6 few TRBV7-9 TGTGCCAGCAGCCCAACAGGGTTCCAAGATTCACCCCTCCACTTT CASSPTGFQDSPLHF
NA TRBJ1-2 NA TRBV28 TGTGCCAGCAGTTTACACGGGGGCCCGAACTATGGCTACACCTTC CASSLHGGPNYGYTF
TRBD1 TRBJ1-1 NA TRBV23-1 TGCGCCAGCAGTCGGCAAACAGGGGGTAAACACACTGAAGCTTTCTTT CASSRQTGGKHTEAFF
NA TRBJ1-2 NA TRBV9 TGTGCCAGCAGCGAACGGGGGAACGGGTACTATGGCTACACCTTC CASSERGNGYYGYTF
NA TRBJ1-2 once TRBV28 TGTGCCAGCAGTAGGGGGGGAACCTATGGCTACACCTTC CASSRGGTYGYTF
TRBD2 TRBJ2-2 NA TRBV27 TGTGCCAGCAGTTCCCTCGGACTAGCGGATAACACCGGGGAGCTGTTTTTT CASSSLGLADNTGELFF
NA TRBJ2-4 NA TRBV6-2/TRBV6-3 TGTGCCAGCAGTTCTAGCCGGGACATCCCATCCAAAAACATTCAGTACTTC CASSSSRDIPSKNIQYF
NA TRBJ2-5 NA TRBV24-1 TGTGCCACCAGCCTAGGTGTCACAGAGACCCAGTACTTC CATSLGVTETQYF
NA TRBJ2-1 NA TRBV27 TGTGCCACCATGGCGGACAGAATCTACAATGAGCAGTTCTTC CATMADRIYNEQFF
NA TRBJ2-7 NA TRBV5-1 TGCGCCAGCCTAGGGGTTGACAGTGGGGAGCAGTACTTC CASLGVDSGEQYF
NA TRBJ1-5 NA TRBV19 TGTGCCAGTAGTACCCCAGGCAGAGGCATAGGACAGCCCCAGCATTTT CASSTPGRGIGQPQHF
TRBD1 TRBJ1-6 NA TRBV4-2 TGTGCCAGCAGCCAAGTTTGGACAGGAGATTCACCCCTCCACTTT CASSQVWTGDSPLHF
NA TRBJ1-2 NA TRBV19 TGTGCCAGTAGTATCGTCGTAGGAAAAACAGTTCGGTACTATGGCTACACCTTC CASSIVVGKTVRYYGYTF
TRBD2 TRBJ2-7 NA TRBV2 TGTGCCAGCAGTCGCGGGACTAGAAAGTACTTC CASSRGTRKYF
NA TRBJ1-1 NA TRBV10-2 TGCGCCAGCAGTGCCTCGGGGGGGAAAACTGAAGCTTTCTTT CASSASGGKTEAFF
NA TRBJ1-4 NA TRBV7-2 TGTGCCAGCAGCCCCCCAGGACGAGCTAATGAAAAACTGTTTTTT CASSPPGRANEKLFF
NA TRBJ1-1 NA TRBV5-1 TGCGCCAGCAGCTTCGGGTTATCGAACACTGAAGCTTTCTTT CASSFGLSNTEAFF
NA TRBJ1-5 NA TRBV24-1 TGTGCCACCAGTGGGGGCAGAGGAAACAATCAGCCCCAGCATTTT CATSGGRGNNQPQHF
NA TRBJ2-1 NA TRBV7-2 TGTGCCAGCAGCTTAGCCCCCTCCCCAGGGGATATAAAGCAGTTCTTC CASSLAPSPGDIKQFF